The subject of this entry is one T cell receptor (beta chain). Its target is unknown. Donors were patients with active juvenile idiopathic arthritis. The sample belongs to a study of circulating and synovial CD4+ cells in juvenile arthritis. Produced via immunoSEQ multiplex PCR; TCRdb's table is partial and in-frame only. The sample comprises 30,000 to 40,000 clones, 90% to 95% of which are singletons, and roughly 0.17% rests with the top ten. Study results and caveats: Diversity here was lower than in bulk blood CD4 cells. Shared-clonotype fractions with synovium likely underestimate full repertoire overlap. CPL versus bulk CD4 samples: T cell genome counts differed by at least an order of magnitude.

CDR1 SGHRS and CDR2 YFSETQ come from the germline V gene. V lost 5 bases, J lost 0 bases, and 9 bases lay in between. The CDR3 runs to 14 residues. This sequence originates from a human donor with juvenile idiopathic arthritis. Source material: CD4+ T cells from blood. The chain uses TRBV5-1 and TRBJ1-5; a weak D match, TRBD1 (6 bases). The CDR3 DNA follows: TGCGCCAGCAGTTCAGGGGATAGCAATCAGCCCCAGCATTTT. Translating it yields CASSSGDSNQPQHF.